Listed below are T cell receptor beta chains from one sample, sequenced in a study of blood T cell repertoires in COVID-19. Using immunoSEQ multiplex PCR, the repertoire was profiled, and TCRdb retains in-frame clones only, with some absent. The sample holds some 290,000 clones; 65% to 90% are singletons and the top ten take about 2.9%. The sample was peripheral blood. All receptors derive from a woman aged 55-69 years with active or convalescent COVID-19. Each CDR3 is given with its conserved first and last residue. Fields, in order: clone size, J gene, D gene, V gene, CDR3 length, CDR3 DNA, CDR3 protein. The D gene is left open where the match is weak. Size values are once, few and many counts, or a class for expanded clones, and some rows have none.

- TRBJ1-2 - TRBV5-8 13 TGTGCCAGCAGCCGTAGAGCTAACTATGGCTACACCTTC CASSRRANYGYTF
- TRBJ2-1 TRBD2 TRBV5-1 17 TGCGCCAGCATCCCAGGGACTAGCGGGGGTTCCTACAATGAGCAGTTCTTC CASIPGTSGGSYNEQFF
- TRBJ1-2 - TRBV20-1 10 TGCAGTGCTCGGTTGGAGGGCTACACCTTC CSARLEGYTF
- TRBJ1-1 TRBD1 TRBV10-3 15 TGTGCCATCAGGGATAACTTTCAGGGGGACACTGAAGCTTTCTTT CAIRDNFQGDTEAFF
- TRBJ2-3 TRBD2 TRBV2 16 TGTGCCAGCAGTCGGACTAGCGGGGGGGGGACAGATACGCAGTATTTT CASSRTSGGGTDTQYF
- TRBJ2-2 TRBD1 TRBV19 18 TGTGCCAGTAGTCCCCTGCCAGGGACAGGAAGTGACACCGGGGAGCTGTTTTTT CASSPLPGTGSDTGELFF
- TRBJ1-6 TRBD1 TRBV5-5 16 TGTGCCAGCAGCTCCACGACAGGGGGCAGAGATTCACCCCTCCACTTT CASSSTTGGRDSPLHF
- TRBJ2-7 TRBD2 TRBV4-3 16 TGCGCCAGCAGCCAAGACCGTGCTGCGGGGGTGGACGAGCAGTACTTC CASSQDRAAGVDEQYF
- TRBJ2-7 TRBD1 TRBV23-1 17 TGCGCCAGCAGTCAACCGCCGGACAGGCAGTCCTCCTACGAGCAGTACTTC CASSQPPDRQSSYEQYF
- TRBJ2-3 TRBD2 TRBV5-1 16 TGCGCCAGCAGCCCGGGGACTAGTGGGGACACAGATACGCAGTATTTT CASSPGTSGDTDTQYF
- TRBJ2-7 - TRBV7-8 18 TGTGCCAGCAGCTTAGAGGGACACACAAGTCTAGGGCACTACGAGCAGTACTTC CASSLEGHTSLGHYEQYF
- TRBJ1-2 TRBD1 TRBV28 14 TGTGCCGGCAACAAGGGGGCTAGGAACTATGGCTACACCTTC CAGNKGARNYGYTF
- TRBJ1-4 - TRBV7-6 14 TGTGCCAGCAGCTCCTGGACTCATAATGAAAAACTGTTTTTT CASSSWTHNEKLFF
- TRBJ2-1 - TRBV2 11 TGTGCCAGCACGAGGAGGAATGAGCAGTTCTTC CASTRRNEQFF
few TRBJ1-4 - TRBV19 15 TGTGCCAGTAGAGCCGGACGGACATATAATGAAAAACTGTTTTTT CASRAGRTYNEKLFF